The 23 T cell receptor beta chains in this list originate from one sample, sequenced in a study of patients and donors after allogeneic stem cell transplantation. TCRdb passed the RT-PCR reads through MiXCR, listing each CDR3 protein once. The top ten hold roughly 7% of the sample, which has over 400,000 distinct CDR3 sequences, 16% seen once. The sample consisted of blood, either unsorted or a sorted T cell fraction (not recorded which). The receptor set was obtained from a human donor who was either an allogeneic HSCT recipient or a stem cell or donor lymphocyte infusion donor (not recorded which). It is not recorded whose cells these are; they may come from a transplant donor.

This clonotype was found many times. The V gene is TRBV4-3, the J gene TRBJ2-1, with TRBD2 as a possible D gene (5 bases). V dropped 1 base and J dropped 9 bases, with 13 bases sitting between them. This CDR3 is 14 amino acids long. In germline, CDR1 is LGHNA, CDR2 YSLEER. The CDR3 reads CASSQVPAGGEQFF. CDR3 DNA: TGCGCCAGCAGCCAAGTCCCAGCTGGAGGTGAGCAGTTCTTC.

This clonotype was counted a few times. The chain carries TRBV5-1 and TRBJ1-2; 10 nucleotides agree with TRBD1. The V and J ends lost 2 bases and 8 bases, in that order; junction bases with no gene match: 3. The CDR3 runs 13 residues. CDR1 is SGHRS and CDR2 is YFSETQ in the germline V gene. CDR3 nucleotides: TGCGCCAGCAGCTTCGACAGGGGGCGAGGCTACACCTTC. Its protein is CASSFDRGRGYTF. The entire variable domain, with the rest obtained from reference TRBV5-1 and TRBJ1-2, is as follows: KAGVTQTPRYLIKTRGQQVTLSCSPISGHRSVSWYQQTPGQGLQFLFEYFSETQRNKGNFPGRFSGRQFSNSRSEMNVSTLELGDSALYLCASSFDRGRGYTFGSGTRLTVV.

This clonotype was counted between two and nine times. The chain links TRBV4-2 to TRBJ1-1, with D possibly being TRBD1 (5 bases). The V and J ends lost 8 bases and 4 bases respectively, with 14 bases between them. The germline V gene encodes CDR1 LGHNA and CDR2 YNFKEQ. The CDR3 contains 13 residues. The CDR3 spells CASGNGGGTEAFF. The CDR3 DNA follows: TGTGCCAGCGGTAACGGGGGGGGCACTGAAGCTTTCTTT.

This rearrangement joins TRBV20-1 to TRBJ1-2; D unclear. Germline V gene sequence: CDR1 DFQATT, CDR2 SNEGSKA (reference sequence). Trimming left V 0 bases short and J 4 bases short, with 9 bases between. This CDR3 has 13 amino acids. The CDR3 here is CSARDMDSYGYTF. DNA for the CDR3: TGCAGTGCTAGAGATATGGATTCCTATGGCTACACCTTC.

V and J are TRBV27 and TRBJ2-7, with no clear D. Germline V gene data show CDR1 as MNHEY and CDR2 as SMNVEV (reference sequence). Trimming took off 1 base at V and 7 bases at J, with 11 bases between the two ends. CDR3 length: 13 amino acids. The CDR3 region has the DNA TGTGCCAGCAGTTTATGGTATCTGGAGGAGCAGTACTTC. It translates to CASSLWYLEEQYF.

This clonotype was picked up a small number of times. The chain links TRBV5-8 to TRBJ2-3; 7 bases match TRBD2. CDR1 is SGHTS, CDR2 YDEGEE, per germline. The V and J ends lost 4 bases and 1 base, in that order; junction bases with no gene match: 3. CDR3 length: 14 residues. The DNA of the CDR3 is TGTGCCAGCAGCAATCTAGCGGGCACAGATACGCAGTATTTT. It codes for CASSNLAGTDTQYF.

The chain uses TRBV2 and TRBJ2-3; TRBD1 might be the D (5 bases). With 4 bases removed from V and 4 bases from J, the gap between germline ends came to 15 bases. The CDR3 is 15 amino acids. In germline, CDR1 is SNHLY, CDR2 FYNNEI. As DNA, the CDR3 is TGTGCCAGCAGTGGGGGCAGGGCCCTGGCAGATACGCAGTATTTT. It specifies CASSGGRALADTQYF.

The chain employs TRBV4-3 and TRBJ2-3, with TRBD2 matching 12 bases. The J segment lost 8 bases and the V segment lost 2 bases, leaving 14 bases of the junction unmatched. Germline values: CDR1 LGHNA, CDR2 YSLEER. This CDR3 contains 18 residues. CDR3 in amino acids: CASSQLATSGGERGTQYF. CDR3 nucleotides: TGCGCCAGCAGCCAACTCGCGACTAGCGGGGGCGAGCGGGGTACGCAGTATTTT.

The sample holds a few counts of this clonotype. The chain employs TRBV11-2 and TRBJ1-1, with 8 positions matching TRBD1. Germline values: CDR1 SGHAT, CDR2 FQNNGV. V was pared by 8 bases and J by 1 base, with 6 bases of the junction left unmatched. The CDR3 spans 14 residues. CDR3 sequence (DNA): TGTGCCAGCCTCCGGACAGGGAAGAACACTGAAGCTTTCTTT. Its protein product is CASLRTGKNTEAFF.

This clonotype was recorded many times. The rearrangement links TRBV3-1 to TRBJ2-3, with a tentative D call TRBD2 (5 bases). Germline V lookup: CDR1 LGHDT, CDR2 YNNKEL (reference sequence). This CDR3 comprises 15 residues. Between the trimmed V and J ends, which lost 3 bases and 4 bases, there was a span of 14 bases. The CDR3 region is CASSHTGKRPDTQYF. CDR3 nucleotide sequence: TGTGCCAGCAGCCATACCGGGAAAAGGCCAGATACGCAGTATTTT.

V gene TRBV5-1 combines with J gene TRBJ1-1; possible D gene TRBD1, 5 bases. The CDR3 loop spans 14 amino acids. Trimming took off 0 bases at V and 6 bases at J, with 12 bases between the two ends. Germline CDR1 and CDR2: SGHRS and YFSETQ. CDR3 region: CASSLGSGFSEAFF. The CDR3 bases are TGCGCCAGCAGCTTGGGCTCAGGGTTTTCTGAAGCTTTCTTT.

This clonotype showed up just a few times. The V and J genes are TRBV5-1 and TRBJ2-5; a possible D gene is TRBD2 (5 bases). The CDR3 is 14 amino acids. Germline V lookup: CDR1 SGHRS, CDR2 YFSETQ. V dropped 2 bases and J dropped 0 bases, with 8 bases sitting between them. CDR3 sequence reads: CASSLSGDQETQYF. As DNA, the CDR3 is TGCGCCAGCAGCTTATCCGGGGACCAAGAGACCCAGTACTTC.

This clonotype was counted ten times or more. This rearrangement joins TRBV6-1 to TRBJ2-3, with a possible D match to TRBD1 (5 bases). There are 16 residues in the CDR3. Germline assignment: CDR1 MNHNS and CDR2 SASEGT. V shed 6 bases and J shed 4 bases, with 20 bases lying between them. As DNA, the CDR3 is TGTGCCAGCAGATTAACAGGCTCCAGTGGGGCAGATACGCAGTATTTT. Its translation is CASRLTGSSGADTQYF.

The table lists this clonotype with a few counts. Here the CDR3 reads CSASLQGLGYEQYF. CDR3 in DNA: TGCAGTGCTAGTCTACAGGGGCTCGGCTACGAGCAGTACTTC. The V and J genes are TRBV20-1 and TRBJ2-7; the match to TRBD1 covers 7 bases. V lost 3 bases, J lost 3 bases, and 8 bases stayed unmatched. CDR3 length equals 14 residues. Germline CDR1 DFQATT, CDR2 SNEGSKA (reference sequence).

This clonotype was detected only a few times. This chain uses TRBV6-5 with TRBJ2-7; D not certain. V lost 1 base and J 3 bases, leaving 10 bases between the germline ends. Germline loops: CDR1 MNHEY, CDR2 SVGAGI. The CDR3 runs 14 residues. The CDR3 protein is CASSYWWENYEQYF. CDR3 coding DNA: TGTGCCAGCAGTTACTGGTGGGAAAACTACGAGCAGTACTTC.

The chain uses TRBV18 and TRBJ1-5; D is unclear. This CDR3 has 16 amino acids. V lost 2 bases, J lost 0 bases, and 11 bases lay in between. Germline CDR1 reads KGHSH; CDR2 reads LQKENI. CDR3 in amino acids: CASSPITDHSNQPQHF. CDR3 bases: TGTGCCAGCTCACCAATTACGGATCATAGCAATCAGCCCCAGCATTTT. Looking up the rest from reference TRBV18 and TRBJ1-5 gives the full variable domain: NAGVMQNPRHLVRRRGQEARLRCSPMKGHSHVYWYRQLPEEGLKFMVYLQKENIIDESGMPKERFSAEFPKEGPSILRIQQVVRGDSAAYFCASSPITDHSNQPQHFGDGTRLSIL.

This clonotype showed up many times. The rearrangement uses TRBV7-8 and TRBJ1-5, with D perhaps TRBD1 (5 bases). V was clipped by 1 base and J by 9 bases, with 13 bases between them. CDR1 is SGHVS and CDR2 is FQNEAQ in the germline V gene. This CDR3 is built from 14 residues. CDR3 DNA: TGTGCCAGCAGCTTAGATGGGACTCCACGGCCCCAGCATTTT. Translating it yields CASSLDGTPRPQHF.

This chain connects TRBV6-1 to TRBJ2-2; TRBD2 agrees at 11 bases. The J segment lost 7 bases and the V segment lost 6 bases, leaving 13 bases of the junction unmatched. The germline gives CDR1 MNHNS, CDR2 SASEGT. The CDR3 extends over 17 amino acids. DNA of the CDR3: TGTGCCAGCAGCGAGGCGACTAGCGGGAATCCTGGCGGGGAGCTGTTTTTT. It encodes CASSEATSGNPGGELFF.

This clonotype was picked up a small number of times. This chain connects TRBV6-1 to TRBJ2-3; TRBD2 matches at 7 bases. Looked up from germline, CDR1 is MNHNS and CDR2 is SASEGT. The CDR3 totals 14 residues. V gave up 7 bases and J gave up 3 bases; unmatched junction bases: 7. CDR3: CASTLGEGTDTQYF. The CDR3 DNA follows: TGTGCCAGCACCCTAGGGGAGGGGACAGATACGCAGTATTTT.

This clonotype was observed a few times. Here the CDR3 DNA reads TGTGCCAGCAGCAGGGACACCCTGGGGGGCTACACCTTC. Protein product: CASSRDTLGGYTF. The chain has TRBV2 and TRBJ1-2; tentatively, D is TRBD1 (6 bases). The CDR3 sequence is 13 residues long. Germline loops: CDR1 SNHLY, CDR2 FYNNEI. The germline V and J ends were trimmed by 6 bases and 8 bases, with 16 bases remaining between them.

The table lists this clonotype with a few counts. V gene TRBV6-1 combines with J gene TRBJ2-3; tentatively, D is TRBD1 or TRBD2 (5 bases each). Germline CDR1 and CDR2: MNHNS and SASEGT. The CDR3 has 14 amino acids. V lost 4 bases to trimming and J lost 3 bases, with 11 bases between them. The DNA of the CDR3 is TGTGCCAGCAGTGTTCTCGGGACGACAGATACGCAGTATTTT. The encoded protein is CASSVLGTTDTQYF.

The V and J genes are TRBV4-3 and TRBJ2-1; 11 bases agree with TRBD1. The ends lost 0 bases at V and 7 bases at J; junction bases unmatched: 2. CDR3 length: 15 residues. The germline V gene has CDR1 LGHNA and CDR2 YSLEER. DNA for the CDR3: TGCGCCAGCAGCCAAGATTGGGACAGGGGGAATGAGCAGTTCTTC. As protein: CASSQDWDRGNEQFF.

In its sample, this clonotype was seen a few times. The genes are TRBV30 and TRBJ1-3, with 7 bases that match TRBD1. Trimming removed 5 bases from V and 2 bases from J; junction bases left unmatched: 6. The CDR3 runs to 14 residues. The germline CDR1 and CDR2 sequences are GTSNPN and SVGIG (reference sequence). The CDR3: CAWYTGVTGNTIYF. For the CDR3, the DNA is TGTGCCTGGTATACAGGGGTGACTGGAAACACCATATATTTT.